These T cell receptor beta chains were read from a single sample in a study of vaccination and CD4 T cells after COVID-19. Their specific antigens are unknown. MiXCR, run by TCRdb on the PCR reads, gives a single entry per CDR3 protein. The sample has around 20,000 distinct CDR3 sequences; 40% to 60% are singletons. Source: CD4+ T cells from blood, cultured in vitro, taken before SARS-CoV-2 vaccination. The receptors here all came from a human donor who had recovered from COVID-19. Both conserved end residues are part of each CDR3. D genes are given only for firm matches. Size values are once, few and many counts, or a class for expanded clones, and some rows have none.

D	V	size	J	DNA	CDR3
TRBD1	TRBV5-4	once	TRBJ2-3	TGTGCCAGCAGCGCCGGGACAGGGAGGCCAGATACGCAGTATTTT	CASSAGTGRPDTQYF
-	TRBV7-2	few	TRBJ2-1	TGTGCCAGCAGCTTAGCGCGAAACGCGTACAATGAGCAGTTCTTC	CASSLARNAYNEQFF
-	TRBV6-5	few	TRBJ1-2	TGTGCCAGCAGTTTTACCCCCAGAGATGGCTACACCTTC	CASSFTPRDGYTF
-	TRBV21-1	-	TRBJ2-7	TGTGCCAGCAGTAAGAGAGTGTCCTGGGGTTCGTTCGAGCAGTACTTC	CASSKRVSWGSFEQYF
-	TRBV11-3	few	TRBJ2-7	TGTGCCAGCAGCGGTAAAGCGCCCTACGAGCAGTACTTC	CASSGKAPYEQYF
TRBD2	TRBV7-9	-	TRBJ2-7	TGTGCCAGCAGCTTACCCGGACTAGCGGGAGAGTCCGGGGCTTCCTACGAGCAGTACTTC	CASSLPGLAGESGASYEQYF
TRBD2	TRBV7-2	-	TRBJ2-5	TGTGCCAGCAGCTCAGGTCGAGCGGGAGGCGGGGAGACCCAGTACTTC	CASSSGRAGGGETQYF
TRBD2	TRBV28	-	TRBJ2-1	TGTGCCAGCAGTTTTCGCACTAGCGGGAACAATGAGCAGTTCTTC	CASSFRTSGNNEQFF
-	TRBV10-1	-	TRBJ2-2	TGCGCCAGCAAAGAATTAATGAACACCGGGGAGCTGTTTTTT	CASKELMNTGELFF
-	TRBV5-1	-	TRBJ2-5	TGCGCCAGCAGCCAAAACAGGGTTTCGGAGACCCAGTACTTC	CASSQNRVSETQYF
TRBD1	TRBV11-3	-	TRBJ2-5	TGTGCCAGCAGCTTAGGCGCAGGGGGCGGGGAGACCCAGTACTTC	CASSLGAGGGETQYF
-	TRBV7-9	once	TRBJ1-1	TGTGCCAGCAGCGCAGCGGGGGGAGCAAACACTGAAGCTTTCTTT	CASSAAGGANTEAFF
-	TRBV6-5	-	TRBJ2-1	TGTGCCAGCAGTTCACGAACCACCTACAATGAGCAGTTCTTC	CASSSRTTYNEQFF
-	TRBV6-5	few	TRBJ2-5	TGTGCCAGCAGTTACTCGAAGGCAGGGAGGGAGACCCAGTACTTC	CASSYSKAGRETQYF
-	TRBV7-3	-	TRBJ2-3	TGTGCCAGCAGCTTAGCGGGCCGCACAGATACGCAGTATTTT	CASSLAGRTDTQYF
-	TRBV15	-	TRBJ1-5	TGTGCCACCAGCAGAGCCAATCAGCCCCAGCATTTT	CATSRANQPQHF
TRBD1	TRBV28	-	TRBJ2-7	TGTGCCAGCAGTGAAGGGACAGGGGTAAGCTCCTACGAGCAGTACTTC	CASSEGTGVSSYEQYF
-	TRBV5-1	-	TRBJ2-1	TGCGCCAGCAGCTTGGCTAGGAGCTCCTACAATGAGCAGTTCTTC	CASSLARSSYNEQFF
TRBD2	TRBV27	few	TRBJ2-7	TGTGCCAGCAGTGCCGGGACTAGCGGGAGTTACGAGCAGTACTTC	CASSAGTSGSYEQYF
TRBD1	TRBV6-5	-	TRBJ2-7	TGTGCCAGCAGTTACTCCGACAGGGCCCACGAGCAGTACTTC	CASSYSDRAHEQYF
-	TRBV6-5	-	TRBJ2-7	TGTGCCAGCAGTTCCCTACAGGGATCCTACGAGCAGTACTTC	CASSSLQGSYEQYF
TRBD1	TRBV5-1	-	TRBJ2-3	TGCGCCAGCAGCTTGACCACACAGGGGGCGAGCACAGATACGCAGTATTTT	CASSLTTQGASTDTQYF
-	TRBV5-4	-	TRBJ2-7	TGTGCCAGCAGCTCCGAACAGTTAACCTACGAGCAGTACTTC	CASSSEQLTYEQYF
-	TRBV14	-	TRBJ1-3	TGTGCCAGCAGCCCAACACTGGCGGCTAACACCATATATTTT	CASSPTLAANTIYF
TRBD1	TRBV6-1	-	TRBJ2-7	TGTGCCAGTCAGAAGGGACAGGCCACCTCCGAGCGGTACTTC	CASQKGQATSERYF
-	TRBV7-2	-	TRBJ2-2	TGTGCCAGCAGCTTAGCAGGGCCGAACACCGGGGAGCTGTTTTTT	CASSLAGPNTGELFF
-	TRBV27	-	TRBJ2-7	TGTGCCAGCAGTTTTGGGGGGAGCAAGTACGAGCAGTACTTC	CASSFGGSKYEQYF
-	TRBV30	once	TRBJ2-1	TGTGCCTGGAGTCCCTCAGGGGGGTTATACAATGAGCAGTTCTTC	CAWSPSGGLYNEQFF
-	TRBV11-3	-	TRBJ2-3	TGTGCCAGCAGGGGGGACACAGATACGCAGTATTTT	CASRGDTDTQYF